Listed below are T cell receptor beta chains from one sample, sequenced in a study of T cell responses to AZD1222 COVID-19 vaccine. TCRdb's table, derived via immunoSEQ multiplex PCR, lists solely in-frame clones and lacks some. The sample contains 150,000 or so clones, 80% to 90% of which appear only once. The sequencing used peripheral blood, collected on day 0 of AZD1222 vaccination. These receptors originate from an adult in good health. Each CDR3 is given with its conserved first and last residue. D genes are given only for firm matches. Not all rows give a size; the values are once, few, many and, for expanded clones, a class.

d_call j_call cdr3_length v_call clone_size cdr3_nt cdr3_aa
NA TRBJ1-2 12 TRBV28 NA TGTGCCAGCAGTTTGAGGCTATATGGCTACACCTTC CASSLRLYGYTF
TRBD2 TRBJ2-1 15 TRBV5-6 NA TGTGCCAGCAGCTTGGAGGGAGGGTCCTACAATGAGCAGTTCTTC CASSLEGGSYNEQFF
TRBD2 TRBJ2-3 20 TRBV30 few TGTGCCTGGAGTGTACGCCCCACTAGCGGGAGGGCCTTTTTGGCAGATACGCAGTATTTT CAWSVRPTSGRAFLADTQYF
NA TRBJ2-3 15 TRBV28 NA TGTGCCAGCAGCCCAATTCGGACTCTCACAGATACGCAGTATTTT CASSPIRTLTDTQYF
TRBD1 TRBJ1-6 14 TRBV5-4 NA TGTGCCAGCAGCTCGGGACAGTTTAATTCACCCCTCCACTTT CASSSGQFNSPLHF
NA TRBJ1-5 14 TRBV28 NA TGTGCCAGCAGTTGGGGTCAGGATTATCAGCCCCAGCATTTT CASSWGQDYQPQHF
NA TRBJ1-1 13 TRBV10-3 NA TGTGCCATCACCCGGACAGAGAACACTGAAGCTTTCTTT CAITRTENTEAFF
NA TRBJ1-2 13 TRBV12-3/TRBV12-4 NA TGTGCCAGCAGTTCCGGCCGAGATTTAGGCTACACCTTC CASSSGRDLGYTF
NA TRBJ2-1 16 TRBV7-2 NA TGTGCCAGCAGCTTAGGACCTCCCAGCTCCTACAATGAGCAGTTCTTC CASSLGPPSSYNEQFF
NA TRBJ2-7 14 TRBV6-5 NA TGTGCCAGCAGCGAGGATGGGGGGCTGTGGGAGCAGTACTTC CASSEDGGLWEQYF
NA TRBJ1-2 12 TRBV3-1/TRBV3-2 NA TGTGCCAGCAGCGTACAACTGGGAGGCTACACCTTC CASSVQLGGYTF
NA TRBJ1-1 12 TRBV28 NA TGTGCCAGCAGTTTGCGGGACACTGAAGCTTTCTTT CASSLRDTEAFF
NA TRBJ2-5 12 TRBV4-2 NA TGTGCCAGCAGCCAAGATGGGCAGACCCAGTACTTC CASSQDGQTQYF
NA TRBJ2-3 15 TRBV5-6 once TGTGCCAGCAGCTTAACCGGGACAATCACAGATACGCAGTATTTT CASSLTGTITDTQYF
NA TRBJ1-3 17 TRBV6-6 NA TGTGCCAGCAGTCAGGCCGCCTATCGGGACTCTGGAAACACCATATATTTT CASSQAAYRDSGNTIYF
TRBD1 TRBJ2-7 15 TRBV28 NA TGTGCCAGCAGAGAAAACAGGGGTCAGACCTACGAGCAGTACTTC CASRENRGQTYEQYF
NA TRBJ1-4 16 TRBV4-2 NA TGTGCCAGCAGCCAAGATTATCGGGGGGCGAGAGAAAAACTGTTTTTT CASSQDYRGAREKLFF
TRBD1 TRBJ1-1 16 TRBV23-1 NA TGCGCCAGCCGTTTCAGGGGGGTCGGGCTTGACACTGAAGCTTTCTTT CASRFRGVGLDTEAFF
NA TRBJ1-2 13 TRBV6-6 NA TGTGCCAGCAGAAACGGGGGAATAGATGGCTACACCTTC CASRNGGIDGYTF
TRBD1 TRBJ1-5 13 TRBV12-3/TRBV12-4 NA TGTGCCAGCAGCAAGACAGGGGATCAGCCCCAGCATTTT CASSKTGDQPQHF
NA TRBJ1-1 14 TRBV3-1/TRBV3-2 NA TGTGCCAGCAGCCCTCAGGGAATGAACACTGAAGCTTTCTTT CASSPQGMNTEAFF
NA TRBJ2-3 11 TRBV29-1 NA TGCAGCGTTGACAGCACAGATACGCAGTATTTT CSVDSTDTQYF
TRBD2 TRBJ2-1 15 TRBV7-6 once TGTGCCAGCAGCTCCCTAGCGGGAGGGCCCAATGAGCAGTTCTTC CASSSLAGGPNEQFF
NA TRBJ2-2 15 TRBV29-1 few TGCAGCGTTCACCATGGGCCTTCCGGCACCGGGGAGCTGTTTTTT CSVHHGPSGTGELFF
NA TRBJ2-3 16 TRBV7-2 NA TGTGCCAGCAGCTCTGGGACACACAGACTAGCAGATACGCAGTATTTT CASSSGTHRLADTQYF
NA TRBJ1-3 14 TRBV28 NA TGTGCCAGCAGTTCCGGTGGAGCTGGAAACACCATATATTTT CASSSGGAGNTIYF
NA TRBJ1-5 12 TRBV6-5 NA TGTGCCAGCAGTCCCCTGATGGAGCCCCAGCATTTT CASSPLMEPQHF
NA TRBJ1-5 12 TRBV29-1 NA TGCAGCGCATCAGGGAGCAATCAGCCCCAGCATTTT CSASGSNQPQHF
TRBD1 TRBJ1-1 15 TRBV16 NA TGTGCCAGCAGCCAACTGACAGGGGGCATCGGTGAAGCTTTCTTT CASSQLTGGIGEAFF
NA TRBJ1-6 15 TRBV5-5 NA TGTGCCAGCAGCTTTGACCAGAACTATAATTCACCCCTCCACTTT CASSFDQNYNSPLHF
NA TRBJ1-2 13 TRBV27 few TGTGCCAGCAGTTTATCATTTAACTATGGCTACACCTTC CASSLSFNYGYTF
TRBD1 TRBJ2-1 13 TRBV6-5 NA TGTGCCGAGACAGGGGATTTATGGGATGAGCAGTTCTTC CAETGDLWDEQFF
NA TRBJ2-5 14 TRBV6-6 NA TGTGCCAGCAGTTACTCGGTGGGCTTGGAGACCCAGTACTTC CASSYSVGLETQYF
TRBD2 TRBJ2-4 17 TRBV27 NA TGTGCCAGCAGACCAGCAGGGCTAGCGGGAGGGCGGAACATTCAGTACTTC CASRPAGLAGGRNIQYF